This TCR beta chain was recovered during a study of T-cell memory formation after mild COVID-19. Points from the study as a whole: Clones shrinking between day 15 and 85 showed a balanced CD4/CD8 split, and those that grew later tilted toward CD4+. Shrinking CD4+ clones were chiefly CM and EM; CD8+ ones were chiefly EMRA.

Barcoded TCR alpha and TCR beta cDNA libraries with UMIs came from 5'RACE using constant-segment primers. TCRdb re-called the 5' RACE reads with MiXCR, one entry per CDR3 protein. The table has approximately 100,000 distinct CDR3 sequences, 11% seen once. In its sample, this clonotype was seen a few times. Its matching antigen is unknown. The TCR originated in a man aged 18-30 years who had mild COVID-19 (a few samples of this study predate the infection). Cell type and time point are not known. The sample consisted of PBMCs or a T cell subset sorted from them (not recorded which).

The CDR3 sequence is CASSLERGDEQYF. The DNA for the CDR3 is TGCGCCAGCAGCTTGGAAAGGGGCGACGAGCAGTACTTC. The V gene is TRBV5-1, the J gene TRBJ2-7; D perhaps matches TRBD1 (5 bases). Germline CDR1 and CDR2: SGHRS and YFSETQ. The length of the CDR3 is 13 residues. Trimming removed 0 bases at V and 5 bases at J, with 9 bases between. The full variable domain, rest sourced from reference TRBV5-1 and TRBJ2-7, is KAGVTQTPRYLIKTRGQQVTLSCSPISGHRSVSWYQQTPGQGLQFLFEYFSETQRNKGNFPGRFSGRQFSNSRSEMNVSTLELGDSALYLCASSLERGDEQYFGPGTRLTVT.